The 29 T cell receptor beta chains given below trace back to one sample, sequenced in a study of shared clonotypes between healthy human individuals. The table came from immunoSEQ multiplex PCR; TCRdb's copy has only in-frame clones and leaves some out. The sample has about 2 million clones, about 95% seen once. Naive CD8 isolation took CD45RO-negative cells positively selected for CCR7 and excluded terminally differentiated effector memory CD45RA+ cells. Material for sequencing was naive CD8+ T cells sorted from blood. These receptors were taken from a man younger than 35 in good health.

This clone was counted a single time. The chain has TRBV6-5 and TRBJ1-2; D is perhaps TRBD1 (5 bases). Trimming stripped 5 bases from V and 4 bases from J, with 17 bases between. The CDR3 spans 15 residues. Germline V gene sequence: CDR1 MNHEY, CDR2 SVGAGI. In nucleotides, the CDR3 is TGTGCCAGCAGTCAAGGGACGGGGAGTCTCTATGGCTACACCTTC. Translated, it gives CASSQGTGSLYGYTF.

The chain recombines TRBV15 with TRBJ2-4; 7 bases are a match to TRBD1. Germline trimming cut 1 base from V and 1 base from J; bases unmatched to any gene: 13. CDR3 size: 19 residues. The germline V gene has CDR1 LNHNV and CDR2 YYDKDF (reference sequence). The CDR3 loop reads CATSRGADRANPAKNIQYF. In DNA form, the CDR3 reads TGTGCCACCAGCAGAGGAGCCGACAGGGCCAACCCTGCCAAAAACATTCAGTACTTC.

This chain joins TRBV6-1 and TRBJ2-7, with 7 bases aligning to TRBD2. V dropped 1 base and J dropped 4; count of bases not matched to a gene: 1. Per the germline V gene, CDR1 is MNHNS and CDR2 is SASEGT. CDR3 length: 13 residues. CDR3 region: CASSEERDYEQYF. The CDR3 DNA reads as TGTGCCAGCAGTGAAGAGCGGGATTACGAGCAGTACTTC.

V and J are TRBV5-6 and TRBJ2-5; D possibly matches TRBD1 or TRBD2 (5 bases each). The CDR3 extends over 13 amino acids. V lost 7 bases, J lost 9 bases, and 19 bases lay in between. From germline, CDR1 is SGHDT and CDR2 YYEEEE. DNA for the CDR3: TGTGCCAGCGGATCGGGGCAGGGCGAGGCCCAGTACTTC. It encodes CASGSGQGEAQYF. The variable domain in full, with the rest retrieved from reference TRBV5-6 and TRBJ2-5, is DAGVTQSPTHLIKTRGQQVTLRCSPKSGHDTVSWYQQALGQGPQFIFQYYEEEERQRGNFPDRFSGHQFPNYSSELNVNALLLGDSALYLCASGSGQGEAQYFGPGTRLLVL.

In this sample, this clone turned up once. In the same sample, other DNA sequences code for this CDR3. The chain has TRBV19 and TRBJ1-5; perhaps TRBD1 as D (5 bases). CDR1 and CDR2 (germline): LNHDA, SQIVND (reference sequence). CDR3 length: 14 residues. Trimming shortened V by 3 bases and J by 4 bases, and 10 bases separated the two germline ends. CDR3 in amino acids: CASSMQGGNQPQHF. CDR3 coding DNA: TGTGCCAGTAGTATGCAGGGTGGGAATCAGCCCCAGCATTTT.

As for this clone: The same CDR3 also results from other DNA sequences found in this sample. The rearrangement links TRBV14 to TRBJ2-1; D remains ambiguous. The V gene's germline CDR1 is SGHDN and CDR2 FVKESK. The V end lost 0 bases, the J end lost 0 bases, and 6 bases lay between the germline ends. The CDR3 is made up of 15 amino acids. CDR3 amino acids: CASSQDGSSYNEQFF. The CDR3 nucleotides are TGTGCCAGCAGCCAAGACGGAAGCTCCTACAATGAGCAGTTCTTC.

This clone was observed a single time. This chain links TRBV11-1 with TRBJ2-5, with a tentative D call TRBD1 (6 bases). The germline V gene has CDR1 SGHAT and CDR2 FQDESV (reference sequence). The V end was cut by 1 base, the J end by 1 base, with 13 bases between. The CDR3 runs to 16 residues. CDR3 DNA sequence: TGTGCCAGCAGCTTAGAGAGTGGACAGCTCCAAGAGACCCAGTACTTC. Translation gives CASSLESGQLQETQYF.

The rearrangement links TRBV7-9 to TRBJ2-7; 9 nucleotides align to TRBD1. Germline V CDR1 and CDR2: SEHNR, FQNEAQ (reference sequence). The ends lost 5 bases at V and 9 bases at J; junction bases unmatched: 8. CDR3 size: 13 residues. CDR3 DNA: TGTGCCAGCAGCACCTGGACAGGGGTCGGGCAGTACTTC. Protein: CASSTWTGVGQYF. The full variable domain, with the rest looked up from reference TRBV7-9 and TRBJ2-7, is DTGVSQNPRHKITKRGQNVTFRCDPISEHNRLYWYRQTLGQGPEFLTYFQNEAQLEKSRLLSDRFSAERPKGSFSTLEIQRTEQGDSAMYLCASSTWTGVGQYFGPGTRLTVT.

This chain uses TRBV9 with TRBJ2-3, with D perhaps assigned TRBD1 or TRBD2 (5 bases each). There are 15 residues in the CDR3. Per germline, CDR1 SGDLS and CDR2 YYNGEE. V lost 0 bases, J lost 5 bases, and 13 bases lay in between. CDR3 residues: CASSVDWGPQDTQYF. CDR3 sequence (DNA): TGTGCCAGCAGCGTAGACTGGGGACCCCAAGATACGCAGTATTTT.

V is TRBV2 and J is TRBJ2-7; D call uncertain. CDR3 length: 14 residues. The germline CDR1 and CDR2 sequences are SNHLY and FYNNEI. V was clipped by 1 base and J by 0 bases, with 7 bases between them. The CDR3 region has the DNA TGTGCCAGCAGTGAAGGCGGTATCTCCTACGAGCAGTACTTC. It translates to CASSEGGISYEQYF.

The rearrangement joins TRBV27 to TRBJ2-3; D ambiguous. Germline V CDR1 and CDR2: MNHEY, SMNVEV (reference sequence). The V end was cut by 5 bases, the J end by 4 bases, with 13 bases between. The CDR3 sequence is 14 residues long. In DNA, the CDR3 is TGTGCCAGCAGTAGAGAGGTCGTCTCAGATACGCAGTATTTT. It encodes CASSREVVSDTQYF.

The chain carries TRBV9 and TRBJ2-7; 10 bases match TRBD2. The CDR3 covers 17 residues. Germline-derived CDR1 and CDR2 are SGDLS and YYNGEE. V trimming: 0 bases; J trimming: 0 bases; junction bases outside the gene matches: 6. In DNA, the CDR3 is TGTGCCAGCAGCGTAGGACTAGCGGGCGCGGCCTCCTACGAGCAGTACTTC. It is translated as CASSVGLAGAASYEQYF.

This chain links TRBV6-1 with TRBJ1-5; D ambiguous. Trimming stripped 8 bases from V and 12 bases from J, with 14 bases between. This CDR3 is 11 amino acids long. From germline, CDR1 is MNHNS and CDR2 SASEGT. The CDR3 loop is CASLGPRGQHF. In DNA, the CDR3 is TGTGCCAGCTTGGGCCCCCGGGGCCAGCATTTT.

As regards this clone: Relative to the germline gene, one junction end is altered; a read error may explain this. The CDR3 nucleotides read TGTGCTAGCAGCCAAGGCCCAGGGGAGAACTACGAGCAGTACTTC. This codes for CASSQGPGENYEQYF. The V call is TRBV7-7, the J call TRBJ2-7, with a weak D call TRBD1 (6 bases). Per germline, CDR1 SSHAT and CDR2 FNYEAQ (reference sequence). CDR3 length: 15 amino acids.

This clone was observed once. The CDR3 sequence: CASSVPGLAGGNTDTQYF. DNA for the CDR3: TGTGCCAGCAGCGTTCCGGGACTAGCGGGAGGAAACACAGATACGCAGTATTTT. This chain uses TRBV9 with TRBJ2-3; 15 bases map to TRBD2. V was pared by 2 bases and J by 2 bases, with 6 bases of the junction left unmatched. Germline V gene lookup returns CDR1 SGDLS and CDR2 YYNGEE. There are 18 residues in the CDR3.

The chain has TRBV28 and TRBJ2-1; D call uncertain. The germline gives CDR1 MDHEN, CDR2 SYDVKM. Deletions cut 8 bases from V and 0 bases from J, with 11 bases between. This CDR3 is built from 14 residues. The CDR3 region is CASQGLGSYNEQFF. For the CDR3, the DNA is TGTGCCAGCCAAGGGCTTGGCTCCTACAATGAGCAGTTCTTC.

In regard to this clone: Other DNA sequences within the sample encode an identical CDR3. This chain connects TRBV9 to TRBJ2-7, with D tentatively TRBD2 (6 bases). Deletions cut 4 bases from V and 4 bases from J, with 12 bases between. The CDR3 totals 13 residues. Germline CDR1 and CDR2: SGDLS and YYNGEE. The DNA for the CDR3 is TGTGCCAGCAGCCCGGGACTGGTTTACGAGCAGTACTTC. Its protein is CASSPGLVYEQYF.

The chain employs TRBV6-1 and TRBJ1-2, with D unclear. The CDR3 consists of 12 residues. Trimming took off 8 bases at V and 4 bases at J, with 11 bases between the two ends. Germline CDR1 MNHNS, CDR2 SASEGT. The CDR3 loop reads CASPQIPYGYTF. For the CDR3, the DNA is TGTGCCAGCCCCCAAATTCCCTATGGCTACACCTTC.

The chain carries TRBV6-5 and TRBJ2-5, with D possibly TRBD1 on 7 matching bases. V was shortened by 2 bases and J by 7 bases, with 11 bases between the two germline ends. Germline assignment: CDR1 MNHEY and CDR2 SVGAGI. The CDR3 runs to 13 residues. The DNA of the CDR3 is TGTGCCAGCAGTTACGGGCAGGGGGGGACCCAGTACTTC. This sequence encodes CASSYGQGGTQYF.

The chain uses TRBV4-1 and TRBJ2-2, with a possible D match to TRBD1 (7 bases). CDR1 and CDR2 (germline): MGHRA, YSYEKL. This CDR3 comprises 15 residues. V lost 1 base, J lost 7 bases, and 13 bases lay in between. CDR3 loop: CASSQVGGGIGELFF. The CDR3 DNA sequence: TGCGCCAGCAGCCAAGTAGGGGGCGGGATCGGGGAGCTGTTTTTT.

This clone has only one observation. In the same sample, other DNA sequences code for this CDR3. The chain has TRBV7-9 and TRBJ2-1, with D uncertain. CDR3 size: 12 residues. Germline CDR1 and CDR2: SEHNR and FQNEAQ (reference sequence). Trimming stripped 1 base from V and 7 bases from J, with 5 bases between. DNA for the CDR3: TGTGCCAGCAGCTTAGGGCATAATGAGCAGTTCTTC. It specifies CASSLGHNEQFF.

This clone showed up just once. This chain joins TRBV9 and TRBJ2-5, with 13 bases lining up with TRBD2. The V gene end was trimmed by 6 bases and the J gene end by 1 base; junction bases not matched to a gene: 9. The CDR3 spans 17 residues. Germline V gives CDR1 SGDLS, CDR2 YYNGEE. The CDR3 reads CASTLGGLAGFQETQYF. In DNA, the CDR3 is TGTGCCAGCACCCTAGGGGGACTAGCGGGGTTCCAAGAGACCCAGTACTTC.

The CDR3: CASRAGFYEQYF. The CDR3, as DNA: TGTGCCAGCAGGGCAGGGTTCTATGAGCAGTACTTC. The gene calls are TRBV7-2 and TRBJ2-7; a possible D gene is TRBD1 (5 bases). V lost 6 bases, J lost 7 bases, and 13 bases lay in between. The germline V gene encodes CDR1 SGHTA and CDR2 FQGNSA. The CDR3 length is 12 residues.

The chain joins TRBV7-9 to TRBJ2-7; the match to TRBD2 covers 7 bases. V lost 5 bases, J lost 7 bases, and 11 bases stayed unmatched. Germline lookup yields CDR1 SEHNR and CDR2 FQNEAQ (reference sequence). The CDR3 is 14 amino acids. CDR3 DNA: TGTGCCAGCAGCCGGGACTACCGGGTTGCAGAGCAGTACTTC. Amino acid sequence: CASSRDYRVAEQYF.

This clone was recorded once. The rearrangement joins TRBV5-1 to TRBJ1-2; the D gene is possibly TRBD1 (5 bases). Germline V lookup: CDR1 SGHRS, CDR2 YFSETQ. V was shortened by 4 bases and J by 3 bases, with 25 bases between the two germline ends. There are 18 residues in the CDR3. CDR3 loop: CASSVVPSGGGSDYGYTF. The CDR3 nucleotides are TGCGCCAGCAGCGTTGTTCCCTCCGGGGGGGGATCGGACTATGGCTACACCTTC.

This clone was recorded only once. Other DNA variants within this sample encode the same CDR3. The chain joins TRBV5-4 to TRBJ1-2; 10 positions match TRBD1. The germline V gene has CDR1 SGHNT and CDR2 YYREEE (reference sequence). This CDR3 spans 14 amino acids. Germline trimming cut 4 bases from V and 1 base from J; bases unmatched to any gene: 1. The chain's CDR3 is CASSGDRGNYGYTF. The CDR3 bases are TGTGCCAGCAGCGGGGACAGGGGTAACTATGGCTACACCTTC.

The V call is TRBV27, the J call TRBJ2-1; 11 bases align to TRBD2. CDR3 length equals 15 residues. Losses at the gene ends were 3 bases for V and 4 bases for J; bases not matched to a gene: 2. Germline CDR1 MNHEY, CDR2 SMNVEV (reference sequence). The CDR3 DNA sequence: TGTGCCAGCAGTTTTTGGACTAGCGGGTACAATGAGCAGTTCTTC. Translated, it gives CASSFWTSGYNEQFF.

CDR3: CASSRLAGGRPYEQYF. Here the CDR3 DNA reads TGTGCCAGCAGTAGGCTAGCGGGAGGTAGGCCCTACGAGCAGTACTTC. This chain uses TRBV6-6 with TRBJ2-7, with 11 positions matching TRBD2. Germline CDR1 and CDR2: MNHNY and SVGAGI (reference sequence). J gave up 2 bases and V 5 bases, and 8 bases lay outside the gene matches. CDR3 length: 16 residues.

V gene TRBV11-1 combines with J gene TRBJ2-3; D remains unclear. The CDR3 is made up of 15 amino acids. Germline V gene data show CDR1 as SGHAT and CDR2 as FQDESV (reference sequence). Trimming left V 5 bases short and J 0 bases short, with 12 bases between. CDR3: CASSPQQPSTDTQYF. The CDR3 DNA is TGTGCCAGCAGCCCCCAACAACCTAGCACAGATACGCAGTATTTT.